The next 8 T cell receptor beta chains were all read from a single sample in a study of blood T cells in healthy people across ages. Using a J-beta primer mix together with a sample-barcoded 5' primer, a second PCR was run for about 7 to 12 cycles. In TCRdb, the 5' RACE reads were re-called with MiXCR into one record per CDR3 protein. The table has roughly 680,000 distinct CDR3 sequences, more than 45% seen once. Sequenced material: blood. The receptor source for this set is an elderly woman in good health.

In this sample, this clonotype turned up once. The chain is built from TRBV29-1 and TRBJ2-1, with D possibly matching TRBD1 (5 bases). The ends were cut back, 8 bases at V and 6 bases at J, with 17 bases in the middle. This CDR3 is 13 amino acids long. CDR1 is SQVTM and CDR2 is ANQGSEA in the germline V gene. The CDR3 here is CSCSGVQGNEQFF. The DNA of the CDR3 is TGCAGCTGCTCTGGGGTTCAGGGCAATGAGCAGTTCTTC.

This clonotype was observed many times. The chain employs TRBV28 and TRBJ2-1; 7 positions agree with TRBD1. The germline gives CDR1 MDHEN, CDR2 SYDVKM. V shed 6 bases and J 5 bases; nucleotides not matched to a gene: 13. The CDR3 sequence is 16 residues long. The CDR3 sequence: CASSPTGTAIHNEQFF. The CDR3 DNA reads as TGTGCCAGCAGCCCTACCGGGACAGCAATCCACAATGAGCAGTTCTTC.

On this clonotype itself: A read error may explain this, as a much larger clone is one base away. Here the CDR3 omits its conserved ending phenylalanine or tryptophan, so a read error is the likely source. V is TRBV5-1 and J is TRBJ2-7; D remains ambiguous. The J call may be incorrect, as the DNA end agrees better with TRBJ2-5. This CDR3 contains 11 residues. In germline, CDR1 is SGHRS, CDR2 YFSETQ. In DNA form, the CDR3 reads TGCGCCAGCAGCTTTGAAGAGACCCAGTACTTA. The encoded protein is CASSFEETQYL.

The V and J genes are TRBV29-1 and TRBJ2-1; the D call may be TRBD1 or TRBD2 (5 bases each). Per the germline V gene, CDR1 is SQVTM and CDR2 is ANQGSEA. Trimming pared 4 bases from V and 4 bases from J, leaving 14 bases between. The CDR3 is made up of 14 amino acids. The CDR3 is CSVAPGTAYNEQFF. The CDR3 DNA sequence: TGCAGCGTTGCCCCCGGGACGGCTTACAATGAGCAGTTCTTC.

The rearrangement links TRBV29-1 to TRBJ2-7; a possible D gene is TRBD1 (5 bases). The CDR3 is 12 residues long. V was cut by 7 bases and J by 2 bases, with 12 bases left in between. Per the germline V gene, CDR1 is SQVTM and CDR2 is ANQGSEA. CDR3 amino acids: CSACRETYEQYF. CDR3 DNA: TGCAGCGCCTGCAGGGAAACCTACGAGCAGTACTTC.

V and J are TRBV5-1 and TRBJ2-1; D might be TRBD1 (5 bases). Trimming left V 0 bases short and J 10 bases short, with 17 bases between. This CDR3 contains 15 residues. Germline loops: CDR1 SGHRS, CDR2 YFSETQ. The CDR3 nucleotides are TGCGCCAGCAGCTTGGAAATAGGAGTAGCAGGGGAGCAGTTCTTC. Its protein product is CASSLEIGVAGEQFF.

This clonotype turned up a few times. This chain connects TRBV6-4 to TRBJ2-1; perhaps D is TRBD1 or TRBD2 (6 bases each). Trimming removed 2 bases from V and 6 bases from J, with 20 bases in between. The CDR3 consists of 17 residues. The germline V gene has CDR1 MRHNA and CDR2 SNTAGT. The CDR3 nucleotides are TGTGCCAGCAGTGACGAGGGAGGCAGGGGAATTTCCAATGAGCAGTTCTTC. Translating it yields CASSDEGGRGISNEQFF.

The chain combines TRBV21-1 with TRBJ2-5; the table's D call, TRBD2, has no DNA check behind it. TRBV21-1 constitutes a pseudogene. CDR3 size: 16 residues. CDR3: CASTPQSSGGPGEQYF. CDR3 coding DNA: TGTGCCAGCACCCCTCAGTCTAGCGGGGGGCCGGGAGAGCAGTACTTC.